The 20 T cell receptor beta chains in this list originate from one sample, sequenced in a study of breast tumors, draining lymph nodes, adjacent tissues. Breast cancer patients provided tissue from their axillary draining lymph nodes. Each CDR3 protein gets one entry after TCRdb re-called the multiplex PCR reads with MiXCR. The table has around 230,000 distinct CDR3 sequences, roughly 32% seen once; the top ten hold approximately 1.4%. The source material was axillary lymph node tissue. The receptor set was obtained from a female donor with breast cancer. Some clones in this sample may be carry-over from other donors' samples.

This clonotype was found many times. The chain employs TRBV29-1 and TRBJ2-7; maybe TRBD1 (5 bases). The ends were cut back, 1 base at V and 7 bases at J, with 14 bases in the middle. The CDR3 consists of 13 residues. Germline assignment: CDR1 SQVTM and CDR2 ANQGSEA. CDR3 coding DNA: TGCAGCGTTGAAGGGTCAGGGTCGAGGGAGCAGTACTTC. As protein: CSVEGSGSREQYF.

This clonotype was detected only once. This chain connects TRBV7-6 to TRBJ2-1; D uncertain. V lost 3 bases and J lost 2, with 5 bases in between. The CDR3 totals 13 residues. The germline CDR1 and CDR2 sequences are SGHVS and FNYEAQ. For the CDR3, the DNA is TGTGCCAGCAGCTTGAACGCCTACAATGAGCAGTTCTTC. It codes for CASSLNAYNEQFF. Filled out from reference TRBV7-6 and TRBJ2-1, the complete variable domain reads GAGVSQSPRYKVTKRGQDVALRCDPISGHVSLYWYRQALGQGPEFLTYFNYEAQQDKSGLPNDRFSAERPEGSISTLTIQRTEQRDSAMYRCASSLNAYNEQFFGPGTRLTVL.

There are a few counts of this clonotype. Written as DNA, the CDR3 is TGTGCCAGTAGTATAACTCTCCTACACCACACTGAAGCTTTCTTT. Translation: CASSITLLHHTEAFF. V and J are TRBV19 and TRBJ1-1; D not certain. There are 15 residues in the CDR3. Germline V gene lookup returns CDR1 LNHDA and CDR2 SQIVND (reference sequence). V was trimmed by 2 bases and J by 3 bases, leaving 13 bases between them.

This clonotype was observed many times. The CDR3 reads CATSGGRGDTDTQYF. CDR3 coding DNA: TGTGCCACCAGCGGTGGCAGGGGCGACACAGATACGCAGTATTTT. The chain recombines TRBV15 with TRBJ2-3; weak D call: TRBD1 (6 bases). Germline assignment: CDR1 LNHNV and CDR2 YYDKDF (reference sequence). CDR3 length: 15 amino acids. The V end was cut by 5 bases, the J end by 2 bases, with 14 bases between.

This clonotype came up many times. The genes are TRBV11-3 and TRBJ2-3, with 8 bases fitting TRBD2. With V trimmed by 10 bases and J by 6 bases, 6 bases remained unmatched. The CDR3 contains 12 residues. The germline CDR1 and CDR2 sequences are SGHNT and YENEEA. The CDR3 protein is CATPKREDTQYF. The CDR3 nucleotides read TGTGCCACCCCCAAGCGGGAGGATACGCAGTATTTT.

Only a few counts were recorded for this clonotype. V is TRBV9 and J is TRBJ1-1; D is possibly TRBD1 (5 bases). CDR3 length: 14 amino acids. Germline lookup yields CDR1 SGDLS and CDR2 YYNGEE. V lost 4 bases to trimming and J lost 1 base, with 11 bases between them. The CDR3 region has the DNA TGTGCCAGCAGCTCCCGACAGACGAACACTGAAGCTTTCTTT. It specifies CASSSRQTNTEAFF.

A note on this clonotype: At one boundary the junction diverges from the germline segment, which might be a read error. The rearrangement uses TRBV27 and TRBJ1-1, with D unresolved. There are 11 residues in the CDR3. Germline V gene data show CDR1 as MNHEY and CDR2 as SMNVEV (reference sequence). CDR3 amino acids: CAISKGTEVFF. CDR3 nucleotide sequence: TGTGCCATCAGCAAGGGCACTGAAGTTTTCTTT.

This clonotype showed up just a few times. Given a much more abundant clone one base away, this may be a read error. The chain combines TRBV11-3 with TRBJ2-5; tentatively, D is TRBD2 (6 bases). Trimming took off 0 bases at V and 5 bases at J, with 19 bases between the two ends. Germline loops: CDR1 SGHNT, CDR2 YENEEA. The CDR3 is 17 residues long. The CDR3 here is CASSLDSSARSWETQYF. In DNA form, the CDR3 reads TGTGCCAGCAGCTTAGACTCTAGCGCGAGATCGTGGGAGACCCAGTACTTC.

This clonotype was counted at least ten times. The rearrangement links TRBV19 to TRBJ2-5; perhaps TRBD1 as D (6 bases). Germline CDR1 is LNHDA and CDR2 is SQIVND (reference sequence). V lost 5 bases and J 5 bases, leaving 15 bases between the germline ends. CDR3 length: 14 amino acids. The chain's CDR3 is CASSHSRGSETQYF. The CDR3 DNA is TGTGCCAGTAGTCACTCAAGGGGGTCGGAGACCCAGTACTTC.

This clonotype was recorded many times. The rearrangement uses TRBV11-2 and TRBJ2-3; D might be TRBD2 (6 bases). Per germline, CDR1 SGHAT and CDR2 FQNNGV. Trimming stripped 3 bases from V and 2 bases from J, with 12 bases between. This CDR3 has 15 residues. CDR3 residues: CASSFGGTYTDTQYF. The DNA for the CDR3 is TGTGCCAGCAGCTTTGGCGGGACTTACACAGATACGCAGTATTTT.

This clonotype showed up many times. The chain employs TRBV20-1 and TRBJ2-2, with 10 bases that match TRBD2. The germline V gene encodes CDR1 DFQATT and CDR2 SNEGSKA (reference sequence). J lost 0 bases, V lost 2 bases, and 6 bases had no gene match. The CDR3 extends over 17 amino acids. The CDR3 loop is CSARPLGLAANTGELFF. CDR3 DNA: TGCAGTGCTAGACCTTTAGGACTAGCGGCGAACACCGGGGAGCTGTTTTTT.

This clonotype has a count of ten or more. The chain's CDR3 is CASSQTGQGFNEQFF. In nucleotides, the CDR3 is TGCGCCAGCAGCCAAACGGGACAGGGGTTTAATGAGCAGTTCTTC. J is TRBJ2-1 and V is TRBV4-1; 10 nucleotides match TRBD1. The germline CDR1 and CDR2 sequences are MGHRA and YSYEKL. The CDR3 runs to 15 residues. V lost 2 bases, J lost 7 bases, and 5 bases stayed unmatched.

In the case of this clonotype: Given a much more abundant clone one base away, this may be a read error. The missing conserved phenylalanine or tryptophan at the end of this CDR3 makes a read error likely. This sequence joins TRBV27 and TRBJ2-5; possible D gene TRBD1, 5 bases. This CDR3 spans 13 amino acids. Trimming took off 4 bases at V and 1 base at J, with 7 bases between the two ends. CDR1 and CDR2 from the germline V gene are MNHEY and SMNVEV (reference sequence). CDR3 residues: CASSWTLQETQYS. The CDR3 region has the DNA TGTGCCAGCAGTTGGACACTCCAAGAGACCCAGTACTCC.

CDR3 sequence: CATSASRETDTQYF. CDR3 DNA: TGTGCCACCAGTGCGTCTCGGGAGACAGATACGCAGTATTTT. This rearrangement joins TRBV24-1 to TRBJ2-3; D possibly corresponds to TRBD2 (6 bases). The CDR3 length is 14 residues. V lost 5 bases and J 3 bases, leaving 11 bases between the germline ends. The germline gives CDR1 KGHDR, CDR2 SFDVKD.

The count of this clonotype is one. The chain recombines TRBV20-1 with TRBJ1-4; a possible D gene is TRBD1 (6 bases). The CDR3 covers 13 residues. Germline CDR1 is DFQATT and CDR2 is SNEGSKA (reference sequence). Trimming stripped 4 bases from V and 8 bases from J, with 14 bases between. This CDR3 reads CSATTGAREKLFF. CDR3 nucleotides: TGCAGTGCTACCACGGGGGCAAGAGAAAAACTGTTTTTT.

This clonotype was detected ten times or more. The rearrangement uses TRBV27 and TRBJ1-2; D is uncertain. CDR3 length equals 14 residues. The V gene lost 5 bases and the J gene lost 7 bases, with 17 bases spanning the gap. The germline V gene has CDR1 MNHEY and CDR2 SMNVEV (reference sequence). The CDR3 is CASSPRTARTGYTF. CDR3 sequence (DNA): TGTGCCAGCAGTCCCCGCACCGCTCGTACTGGCTACACCTTC.

On this clonotype: Because the CDR3's place on the DNA is in doubt, the DNA is left out and the CDR3 is given as listed by TCRdb. This chain uses TRBV5-5 with TRBJ2-7. Germline lookup yields CDR1 SGHKS and CDR2 YYEKEE (reference sequence). Ends included, the CDR3 has 18 residues. CDR3 residues: CASSIYLCSVGAPYEQYF.

This clonotype was seen at least ten times. The chain uses TRBV19 and TRBJ2-6, with 8 bases aligning to TRBD1. CDR1 is LNHDA, CDR2 SQIVND, per germline (reference sequence). This CDR3 has 19 amino acids. V dropped 7 bases and J dropped 0; count of bases not matched to a gene: 14. The CDR3 nucleotides read TGTGCCAGTACCGGGGGTGCCGGGACAGGCAACTCTGGGGCCAACGTCCTGACTTTC. Amino acids: CASTGGAGTGNSGANVLTF.

This clonotype appeared many times. This chain links TRBV6-1 with TRBJ2-7, with D unclear. Germline loops: CDR1 MNHNS, CDR2 SASEGT. The V and J ends lost 8 bases and 3 bases respectively, with 14 bases between them. The CDR3 extends over 13 amino acids. The CDR3 loop reads CASGLAPYYEQYF. CDR3 sequence (DNA): TGTGCCAGCGGGCTTGCACCCTACTACGAGCAGTACTTC.

This clonotype has at least ten counts. V is TRBV2 and J is TRBJ1-2; 11 bases align to TRBD1. This CDR3 comprises 14 residues. Germline loops: CDR1 SNHLY, CDR2 FYNNEI. V trimming: 4 bases; J trimming: 8 bases; junction bases outside the gene matches: 6. The CDR3 region has the DNA TGTGCCAGCAGTGCGGGACAGGGGGGAGGGGGCTACACCTTC. Amino acid sequence: CASSAGQGGGGYTF. Full variable domain (missing parts from reference TRBV2 and TRBJ1-2): EPEVTQTPSHQVTQMGQEVILRCVPISNHLYFYWYRQILGQKVEFLVSFYNNEISEKSEIFDDQFSVERPDGSNFTLKIRSTKLEDSAMYFCASSAGQGGGGYTFGSGTRLTVV.